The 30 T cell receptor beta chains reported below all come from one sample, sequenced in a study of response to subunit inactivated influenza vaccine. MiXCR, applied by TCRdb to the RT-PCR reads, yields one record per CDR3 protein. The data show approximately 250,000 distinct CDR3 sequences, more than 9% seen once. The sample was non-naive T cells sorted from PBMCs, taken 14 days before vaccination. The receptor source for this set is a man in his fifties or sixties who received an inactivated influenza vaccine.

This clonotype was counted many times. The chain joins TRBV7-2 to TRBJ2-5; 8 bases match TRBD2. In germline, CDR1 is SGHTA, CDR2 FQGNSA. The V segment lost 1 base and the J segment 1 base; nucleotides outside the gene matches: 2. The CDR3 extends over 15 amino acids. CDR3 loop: CASSLGRGAQETQYF. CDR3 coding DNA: TGTGCCAGCAGCTTAGGGCGGGGGGCCCAAGAGACCCAGTACTTC.

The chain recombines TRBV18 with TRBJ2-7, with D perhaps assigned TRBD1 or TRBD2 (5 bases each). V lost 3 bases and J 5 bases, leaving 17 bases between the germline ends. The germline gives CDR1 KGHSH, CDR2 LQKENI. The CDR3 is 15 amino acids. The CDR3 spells CASSPRSGPSDEQYF. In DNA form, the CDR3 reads TGTGCCAGCTCACCGCGATCGGGGCCGTCCGACGAGCAGTACTTC. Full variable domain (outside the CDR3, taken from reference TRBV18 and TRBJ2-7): NAGVMQNPRHLVRRRGQEARLRCSPMKGHSHVYWYRQLPEEGLKFMVYLQKENIIDESGMPKERFSAEFPKEGPSILRIQQVVRGDSAAYFCASSPRSGPSDEQYFGPGTRLTVT.

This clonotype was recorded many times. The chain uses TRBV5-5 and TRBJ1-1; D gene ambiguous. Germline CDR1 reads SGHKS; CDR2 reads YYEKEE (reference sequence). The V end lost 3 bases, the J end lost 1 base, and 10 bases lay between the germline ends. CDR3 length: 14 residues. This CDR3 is CASSYRGRNTEAFF. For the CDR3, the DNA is TGTGCCAGCAGCTACCGGGGAAGGAACACTGAAGCTTTCTTT.

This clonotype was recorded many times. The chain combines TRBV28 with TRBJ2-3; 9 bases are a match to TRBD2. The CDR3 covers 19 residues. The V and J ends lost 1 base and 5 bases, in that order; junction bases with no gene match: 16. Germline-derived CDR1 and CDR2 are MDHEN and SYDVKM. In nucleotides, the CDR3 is TGTGCCAGCAGTTTATCGTCTTATCTGCGGCGGGAGGGCCAAGATACGCAGTATTTT. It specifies CASSLSSYLRREGQDTQYF. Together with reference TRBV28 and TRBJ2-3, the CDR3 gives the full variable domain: DVKVTQSSRYLVKRTGEKVFLECVQDMDHENMFWYRQDPGLGLRLIYFSYDVKMKEKGDIPEGYSVSREKKERFSLILESASTNQTSMYLCASSLSSYLRREGQDTQYFGPGTRLTVL.

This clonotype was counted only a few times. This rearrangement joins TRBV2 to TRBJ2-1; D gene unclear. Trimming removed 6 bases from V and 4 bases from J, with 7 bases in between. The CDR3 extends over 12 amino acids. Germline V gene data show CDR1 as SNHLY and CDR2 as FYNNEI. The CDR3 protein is CASRSVYNEQFF. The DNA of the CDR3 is TGTGCCAGCAGGTCCGTTTACAATGAGCAGTTCTTC.

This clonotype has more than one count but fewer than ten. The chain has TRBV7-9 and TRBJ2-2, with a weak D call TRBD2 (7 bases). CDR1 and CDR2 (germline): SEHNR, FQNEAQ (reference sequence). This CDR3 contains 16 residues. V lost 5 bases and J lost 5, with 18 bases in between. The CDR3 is CASSPRGGAETGELFF. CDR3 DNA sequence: TGTGCCAGCAGCCCTAGAGGGGGGGCCGAGACCGGGGAGCTGTTTTTT.

The CDR3 DNA reads as TGCAGTGCACCATTCGGGGCCGAGACCCAGTACTTC. It specifies CSAPFGAETQYF. The chain uses TRBV20-1 and TRBJ2-5; either TRBD1 or TRBD2 may fit D (5 bases each). CDR3 size: 12 residues. Trimming removed 6 bases at V and 5 bases at J, with 13 bases between. Germline V gene lookup returns CDR1 DFQATT and CDR2 SNEGSKA (reference sequence).

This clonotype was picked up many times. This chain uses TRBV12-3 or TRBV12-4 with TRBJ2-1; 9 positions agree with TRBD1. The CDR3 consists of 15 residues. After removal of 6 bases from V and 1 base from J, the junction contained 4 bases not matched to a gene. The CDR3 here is CASRQQGASYNEQFF. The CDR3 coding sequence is TGTGCCAGCAGGCAACAGGGGGCTTCCTACAATGAGCAGTTCTTC.

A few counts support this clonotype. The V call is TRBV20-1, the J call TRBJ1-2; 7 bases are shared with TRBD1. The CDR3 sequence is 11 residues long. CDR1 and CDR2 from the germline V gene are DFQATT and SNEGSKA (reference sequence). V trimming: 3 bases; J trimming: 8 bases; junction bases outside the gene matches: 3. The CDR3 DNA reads TGCAGTGCTAGCAGGGGGGAAGGCTACACCTTC. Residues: CSASRGEGYTF.

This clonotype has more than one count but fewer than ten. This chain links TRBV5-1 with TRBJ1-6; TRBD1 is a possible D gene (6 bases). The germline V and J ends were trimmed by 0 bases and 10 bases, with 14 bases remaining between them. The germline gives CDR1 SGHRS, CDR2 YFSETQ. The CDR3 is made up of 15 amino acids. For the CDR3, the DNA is TGCGCCAGCAGCTTGGGTGCAGGGGATCACTCACCCCTCCACTTT. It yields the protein CASSLGAGDHSPLHF.

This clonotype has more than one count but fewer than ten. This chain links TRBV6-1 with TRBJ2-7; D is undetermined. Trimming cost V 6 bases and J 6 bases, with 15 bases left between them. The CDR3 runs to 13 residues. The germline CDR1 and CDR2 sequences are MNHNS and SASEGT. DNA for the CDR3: TGTGCCAGCAGCCCTGGGTTTCAACGCGAGCAGTACTTC. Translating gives CASSPGFQREQYF.

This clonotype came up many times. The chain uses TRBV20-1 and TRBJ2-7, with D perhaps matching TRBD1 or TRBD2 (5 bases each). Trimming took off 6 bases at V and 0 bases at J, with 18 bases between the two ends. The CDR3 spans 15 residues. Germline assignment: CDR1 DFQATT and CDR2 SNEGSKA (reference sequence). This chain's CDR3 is CSAPRGATSSYEQYF. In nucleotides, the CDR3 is TGCAGTGCCCCGAGGGGAGCGACAAGCTCCTACGAGCAGTACTTC.

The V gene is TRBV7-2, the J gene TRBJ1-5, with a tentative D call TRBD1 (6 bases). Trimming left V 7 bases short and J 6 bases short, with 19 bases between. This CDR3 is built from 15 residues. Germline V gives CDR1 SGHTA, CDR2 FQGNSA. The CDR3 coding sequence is TGTGCCAGCACCCTAAGGGGGGGTGAGAGTCAGCCCCAGCATTTT. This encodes CASTLRGGESQPQHF.

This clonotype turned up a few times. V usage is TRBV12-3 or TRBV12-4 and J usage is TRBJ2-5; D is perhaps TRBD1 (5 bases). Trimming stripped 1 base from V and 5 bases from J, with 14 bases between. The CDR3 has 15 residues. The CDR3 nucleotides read TGTGCCAGCAGTTTAGTCCAGGGCGGAGTGGAGACCCAGTACTTC. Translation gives CASSLVQGGVETQYF.

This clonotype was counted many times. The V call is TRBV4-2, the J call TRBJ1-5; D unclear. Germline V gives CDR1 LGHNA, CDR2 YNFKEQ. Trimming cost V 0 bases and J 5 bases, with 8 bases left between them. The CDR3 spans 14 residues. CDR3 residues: CASSQDSPDQPQHF. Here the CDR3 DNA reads TGTGCCAGCAGCCAAGATAGTCCGGATCAGCCCCAGCATTTT.

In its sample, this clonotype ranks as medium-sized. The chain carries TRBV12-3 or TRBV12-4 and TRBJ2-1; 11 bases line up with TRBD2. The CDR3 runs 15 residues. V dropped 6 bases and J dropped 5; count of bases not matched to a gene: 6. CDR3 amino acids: CASRRLAGGNNEQFF. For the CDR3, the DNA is TGTGCCAGCAGACGTCTAGCGGGGGGTAACAATGAGCAGTTCTTC.

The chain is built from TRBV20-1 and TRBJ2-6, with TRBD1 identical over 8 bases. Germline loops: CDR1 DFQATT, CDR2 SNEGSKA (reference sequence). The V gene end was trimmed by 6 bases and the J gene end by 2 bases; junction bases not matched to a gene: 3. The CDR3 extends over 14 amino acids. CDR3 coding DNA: TGCAGTGCGACAGGGGCAGCTGGGGCCAACGTCCTGACTTTC. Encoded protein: CSATGAAGANVLTF.

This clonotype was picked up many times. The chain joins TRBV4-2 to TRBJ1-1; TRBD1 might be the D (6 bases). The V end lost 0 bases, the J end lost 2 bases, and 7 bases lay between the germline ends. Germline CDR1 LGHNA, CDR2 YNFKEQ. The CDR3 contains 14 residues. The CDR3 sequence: CASSQETGNTEAFF. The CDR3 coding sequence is TGTGCCAGCAGCCAAGAGACAGGCAACACTGAAGCTTTCTTT.

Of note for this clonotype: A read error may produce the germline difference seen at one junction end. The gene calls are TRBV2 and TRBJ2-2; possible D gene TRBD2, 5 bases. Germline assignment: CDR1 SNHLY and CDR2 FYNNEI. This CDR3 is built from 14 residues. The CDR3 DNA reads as TGTGCCAGCAGTGGGAGGCGGCTGGTCGGGGAGCTGGTTTTT. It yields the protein CASSGRRLVGELVF.

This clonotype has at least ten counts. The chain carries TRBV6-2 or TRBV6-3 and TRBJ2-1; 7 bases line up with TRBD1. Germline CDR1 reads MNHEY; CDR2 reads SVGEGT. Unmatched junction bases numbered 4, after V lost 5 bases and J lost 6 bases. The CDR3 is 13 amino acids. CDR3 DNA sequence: TGTGCCAGCAGTCGGAGACAGGGCAATGAGCAGTTCTTC. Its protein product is CASSRRQGNEQFF.

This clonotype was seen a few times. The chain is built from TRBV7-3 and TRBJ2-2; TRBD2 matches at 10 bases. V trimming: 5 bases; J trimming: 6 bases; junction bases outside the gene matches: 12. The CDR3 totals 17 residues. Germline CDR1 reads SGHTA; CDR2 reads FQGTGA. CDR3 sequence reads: CASSRTSGAQVPGELFF. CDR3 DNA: TGTGCCAGCAGCAGGACTAGCGGAGCCCAAGTTCCCGGGGAGCTGTTTTTT.

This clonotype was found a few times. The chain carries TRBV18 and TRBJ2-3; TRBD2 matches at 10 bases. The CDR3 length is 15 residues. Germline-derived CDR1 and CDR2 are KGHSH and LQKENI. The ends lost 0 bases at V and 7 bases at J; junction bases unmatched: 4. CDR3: CASSPPSGGHHTQYF. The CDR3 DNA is TGTGCCAGCTCACCACCTAGCGGGGGGCACCATACGCAGTATTTT.

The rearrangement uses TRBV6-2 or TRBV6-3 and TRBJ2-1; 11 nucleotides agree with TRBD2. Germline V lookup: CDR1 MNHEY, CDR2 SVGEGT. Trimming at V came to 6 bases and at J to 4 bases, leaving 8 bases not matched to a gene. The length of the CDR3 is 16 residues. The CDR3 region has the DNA TGTGCCAGCAGCCCTAAGACTAGCGGGGCTTACAATGAGCAGTTCTTC. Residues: CASSPKTSGAYNEQFF.

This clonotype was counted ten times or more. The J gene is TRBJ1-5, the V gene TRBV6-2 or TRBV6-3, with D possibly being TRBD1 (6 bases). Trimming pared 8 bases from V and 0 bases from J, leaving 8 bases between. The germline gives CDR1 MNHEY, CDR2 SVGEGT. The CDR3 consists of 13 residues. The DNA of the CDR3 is TGTGCCAGCGGACAGATTAGCAATCAGCCCCAGCATTTT. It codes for CASGQISNQPQHF.

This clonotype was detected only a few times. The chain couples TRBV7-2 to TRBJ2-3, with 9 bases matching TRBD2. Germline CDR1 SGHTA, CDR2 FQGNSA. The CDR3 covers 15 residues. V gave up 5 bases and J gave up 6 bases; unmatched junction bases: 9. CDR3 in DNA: TGTGCCAGCAGCCACCGGTTAGCGGGAGATGATACGCAGTATTTT. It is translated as CASSHRLAGDDTQYF. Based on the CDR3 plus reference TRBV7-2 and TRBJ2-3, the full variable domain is GAGVSQSPSNKVTEKGKDVELRCDPISGHTALYWYRQSLGQGLEFLIYFQGNSAPDKSGLPSDRFSAERTGGSVSTLTIQRTQQEDSAVYLCASSHRLAGDDTQYFGPGTRLTVL.

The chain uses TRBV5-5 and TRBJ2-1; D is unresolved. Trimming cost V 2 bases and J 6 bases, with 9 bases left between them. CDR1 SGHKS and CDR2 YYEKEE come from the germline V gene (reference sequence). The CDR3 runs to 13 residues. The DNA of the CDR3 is TGTGCCAGCAGCTTCCCCCATGGCAATGAGCAGTTCTTC. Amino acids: CASSFPHGNEQFF.

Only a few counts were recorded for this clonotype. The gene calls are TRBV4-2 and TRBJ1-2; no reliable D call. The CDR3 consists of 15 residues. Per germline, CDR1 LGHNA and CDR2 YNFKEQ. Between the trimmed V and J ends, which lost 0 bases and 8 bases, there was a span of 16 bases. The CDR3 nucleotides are TGTGCCAGCAGCCAAGAAGGCCAGAACAATCGGGGCTACACCTTC. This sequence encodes CASSQEGQNNRGYTF.

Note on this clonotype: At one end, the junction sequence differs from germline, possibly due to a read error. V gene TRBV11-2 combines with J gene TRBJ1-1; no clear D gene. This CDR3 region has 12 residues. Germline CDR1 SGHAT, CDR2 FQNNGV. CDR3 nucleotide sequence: TGTGCCAGCAGCTTAGGAGGCACTGAAACTTTCTTT. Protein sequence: CASSLGGTETFF.

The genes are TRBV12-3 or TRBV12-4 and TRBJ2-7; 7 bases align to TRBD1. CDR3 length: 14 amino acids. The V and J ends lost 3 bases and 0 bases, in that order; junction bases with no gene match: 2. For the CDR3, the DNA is TGTGCCAGCAGTTTCCGGGACAGCTCCTACGAGCAGTACTTC. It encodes CASSFRDSSYEQYF.

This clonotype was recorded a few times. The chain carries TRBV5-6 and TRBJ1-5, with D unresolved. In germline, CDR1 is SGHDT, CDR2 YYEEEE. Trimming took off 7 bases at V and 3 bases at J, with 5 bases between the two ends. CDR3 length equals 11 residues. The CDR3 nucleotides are TGTGCCAGCCCCCCCAATCAGCCCCAGCATTTT. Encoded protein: CASPPNQPQHF. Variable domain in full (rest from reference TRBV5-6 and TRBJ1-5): DAGVTQSPTHLIKTRGQQVTLRCSPKSGHDTVSWYQQALGQGPQFIFQYYEEEERQRGNFPDRFSGHQFPNYSSELNVNALLLGDSALYLCASPPNQPQHFGDGTRLSIL.